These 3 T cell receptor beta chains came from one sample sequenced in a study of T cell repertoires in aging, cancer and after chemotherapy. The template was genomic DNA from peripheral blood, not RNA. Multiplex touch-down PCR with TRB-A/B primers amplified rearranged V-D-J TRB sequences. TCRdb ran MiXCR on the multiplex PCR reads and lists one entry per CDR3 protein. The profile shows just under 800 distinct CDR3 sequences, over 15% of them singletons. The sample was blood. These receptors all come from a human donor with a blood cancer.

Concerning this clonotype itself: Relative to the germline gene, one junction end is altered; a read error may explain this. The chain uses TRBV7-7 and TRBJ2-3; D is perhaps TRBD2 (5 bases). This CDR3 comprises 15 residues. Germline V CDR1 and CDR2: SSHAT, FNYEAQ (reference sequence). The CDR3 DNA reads TGTGCTAGCAGCTTAGCCGGCGGGCCTACAGATACGCAGTATTTT. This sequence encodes CASSLAGGPTDTQYF.

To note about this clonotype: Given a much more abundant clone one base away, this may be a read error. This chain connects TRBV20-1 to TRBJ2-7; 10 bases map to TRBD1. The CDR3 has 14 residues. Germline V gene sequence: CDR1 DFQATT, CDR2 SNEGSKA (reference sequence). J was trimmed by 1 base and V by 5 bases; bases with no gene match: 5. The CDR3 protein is CSAEGDRGSYEQYF. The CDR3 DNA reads TGCAGTGCTGAAGGGGACAGGGGTTCCTACGAGCAGTACTTC.

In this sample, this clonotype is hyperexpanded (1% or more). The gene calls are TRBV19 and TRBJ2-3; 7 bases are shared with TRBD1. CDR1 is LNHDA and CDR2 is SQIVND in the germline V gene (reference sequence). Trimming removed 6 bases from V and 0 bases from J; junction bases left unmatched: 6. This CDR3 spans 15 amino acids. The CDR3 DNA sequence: TGTGCCAGTAGCGGGACAGCAACTAGCACAGATACGCAGTATTTT. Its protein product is CASSGTATSTDTQYF.